A selection of T cell receptor beta chains follows, all from one sample in a study of identical twins. From the 5' RACE reads, TCRdb called clonotypes with MiXCR, one entry per CDR3 protein. Seen here are roughly 1.6 million distinct CDR3 sequences, about 32% observed once, and the top ten hold around 0.3%. Sample: cord blood. These receptors were taken from a newborn girl in good health. CDR3s include the opening cysteine and the closing phenylalanine or tryptophan. A D gene is named only where the DNA matches it firmly. Clone sizes are given selectively: once, few, many, or a class where the clone is expanded.

CDR3 protein	CDR3 DNA	V gene	D gene	clone size	J gene
CASSLGTSRTSRTDTQYF	TGTGCCAGCAGCTTAGGGACTAGTCGCACTAGTCGCACAGATACGCAGTATTTT	TRBV11-2	TRBD2	few	TRBJ2-3
CASSLGGRFTDEQFF	TGTGCCAGCAGTTTAGGGGGCAGGTTCACCGATGAGCAGTTCTTC	TRBV12-3/TRBV12-4	-	-	TRBJ2-1
CATSRTSGGQSETQYF	TGTGCCACCAGCAGGACTAGCGGGGGACAGTCGGAGACCCAGTACTTC	TRBV15	TRBD2	-	TRBJ2-5
CASSYSGLAAYEQYF	TGTGCCAGCAGTTACTCGGGACTAGCGGCCTACGAGCAGTACTTC	TRBV6-5	TRBD2	many	TRBJ2-7
CASSLASLAGGGQFF	TGTGCCAGCAGCTTAGCTTCACTAGCGGGAGGGGGGCAGTTCTTC	TRBV13	TRBD2	-	TRBJ2-1
CASRKENFPDEQYF	TGTGCCAGCAGGAAGGAGAATTTTCCGGACGAGCAGTACTTC	TRBV11-2	-	-	TRBJ2-7
CASSTTVWGPGELFF	TGTGCCAGCAGCACGACAGTTTGGGGACCCGGGGAGCTGTTTTTT	TRBV12-3/TRBV12-4	-	-	TRBJ2-2
CASSSTDYRERGNQPQHF	TGTGCCAGCAGCTCAACCGACTACAGGGAGAGGGGAAATCAGCCCCAGCATTTT	TRBV28	-	few	TRBJ1-5
CASSQVGCNQPQHF	TGCGCCAGCAGCCAAGTGGGGTGCAATCAGCCCCAGCATTTT	TRBV4-1	-	-	TRBJ1-5
CSARQGGRYSPLHF	TGCAGTGCTAGACAAGGGGGCAGGTATTCACCCCTCCACTTT	TRBV20-1	TRBD1	-	TRBJ1-6
CASSLGPDRGFGEQYF	TGCGCCAGCAGCCTCGGTCCGGACAGGGGGTTTGGCGAGCAGTACTTC	TRBV5-1	TRBD1	-	TRBJ2-7
CATSEASGRRGTDTQYF	TGTGCCACCAGTGAAGCTAGCGGGAGAAGAGGCACAGATACGCAGTATTTT	TRBV24-1	TRBD2	many	TRBJ2-3
CAISVDRDTQYF	TGTGCCATCAGTGTCGACAGGGATACGCAGTATTTT	TRBV10-3	-	few	TRBJ2-3
CASRRSGGSGTDTQYF	TGTGCCAGCAGGCGGAGTGGCGGGAGCGGTACAGATACGCAGTATTTT	TRBV3-1	TRBD2	-	TRBJ2-3
CASNPGLADSYNEQFF	TGCGCCAGCAACCCGGGACTAGCGGATTCCTACAATGAGCAGTTCTTC	TRBV5-1	TRBD2	few	TRBJ2-1
CSARPSGSAIGTQYF	TGCAGTGCTAGACCTAGCGGGAGCGCGATTGGTACGCAGTATTTT	TRBV20-1	TRBD2	-	TRBJ2-3
CASSYQGGPYNEQFF	TGTGCCAGCAGTTACCAGGGCGGGCCGTACAATGAGCAGTTCTTC	TRBV6-5	-	few	TRBJ2-1
CAISASGGTYEQYF	TGTGCCATCAGTGCCAGCGGGGGCACCTACGAGCAGTACTTC	TRBV10-3	TRBD2	-	TRBJ2-7